The rows below give T cell receptor beta chains drawn from one sample of a study of shared clonotypes between healthy human individuals. Only in-frame clones appear in the TCRdb table, and some are missing; sequencing was by immunoSEQ multiplex PCR. Counted here are about 680,000 clones, around 90% occurring once; the ten biggest clones make up about 24%. The source material was naive CD8+ T cells sorted from blood. Receptors were obtained from a man between 25 and 39 years old in good health. CDR3s include the opening cysteine and the closing phenylalanine or tryptophan. The D gene is left open where the match is weak. Part of the rows lack a size; the others show once, few, many or a class for expanded clones.

J: TRBJ2-5
D: .
V: TRBV7-5
size: .
DNA: TGTGCCAGAAGGGATGGGACGGGAGGGCCTTCGAAGACCCAGTACTTC
CDR3: CARRDGTGGPSKTQYF

J: TRBJ2-7
D: TRBD2
V: TRBV11-2
size: .
DNA: TGTGCCAGCGGGAGACTAGCGGGAGAACGGGACCCGGGGCAGTACTTC
CDR3: CASGRLAGERDPGQYF

J: TRBJ1-5
D: .
V: TRBV27
size: .
DNA: TGTGCCAGCAGTCCCATCGGGCATAGCAATCAGCCCCAGCATTTT
CDR3: CASSPIGHSNQPQHF

J: TRBJ2-3
D: .
V: TRBV28
size: .
DNA: TGTGCCAGCAGTTTATCCCACAGTAGCCCAGATACGCAGTATTTT
CDR3: CASSLSHSSPDTQYF

J: TRBJ2-7
D: .
V: TRBV2
size: .
DNA: TGTGCCAGCTCACAGGGCACCTACGAGCAGTACTTC
CDR3: CASSQGTYEQYF

J: TRBJ2-7
D: TRBD2
V: TRBV27
size: .
DNA: TGTGCCAGCAGTTTATCGATCGGGGGAGGGTTTGCCTACGAGCAGTACTTC
CDR3: CASSLSIGGGFAYEQYF

J: TRBJ1-2
D: TRBD1
V: TRBV6-5
size: .
DNA: TGTGCCAGCAGTTACCAGGGGGCTAACTATGGCTACACCTTC
CDR3: CASSYQGANYGYTF

J: TRBJ2-1
D: TRBD2
V: TRBV29-1
size: once
DNA: TGCAGCGTTCTCCCCCGCCCGGGAGGGGAGGGGGATGAGCAGTTCTTC
CDR3: CSVLPRPGGEGDEQFF

J: TRBJ1-1
D: .
V: TRBV10-3
size: .
DNA: TGTGCCATCAGTACTTCCGGGGATCCAGTTGAAGCTTTCTTT
CDR3: CAISTSGDPVEAFF

J: TRBJ2-7
D: .
V: TRBV5-1
size: .
DNA: TGCGCCAGCAGCTCGAGCGCTGAGACGTTGTTGGACGAGCAGTACTTC
CDR3: CASSSSAETLLDEQYF

J: TRBJ2-3
D: .
V: TRBV19
size: .
DNA: TGTGCCAGTAGTACAGACTACCCGACAATAGATACGCAGTATTTT
CDR3: CASSTDYPTIDTQYF

J: TRBJ2-1
D: .
V: TRBV29-1
size: .
DNA: TGCAGCGTTGCAGTAGAAGGCCCAGGGAATGAGCAGTTCTTC
CDR3: CSVAVEGPGNEQFF

J: TRBJ2-7
D: .
V: TRBV7-9
size: .
DNA: TGTGCCAGCGATAATCAAGGGGGAGCGAAATACGAGCAGTACTTC
CDR3: CASDNQGGAKYEQYF

J: TRBJ1-5
D: .
V: TRBV6-5
size: .
DNA: TGTGCCAGCAGTCAAGGCAATCAGCCCCAGCATTTT
CDR3: CASSQGNQPQHF

J: TRBJ1-3
D: .
V: TRBV4-1
size: .
DNA: TGCGCCAGCAGCCAGGGAACCGGGACAACTGGAAACACCATATATTTT
CDR3: CASSQGTGTTGNTIYF

J: TRBJ2-7
D: TRBD1
V: TRBV29-1
size: .
DNA: TGCAGCGTAGAAATCGGGACAGGGACGTACGAGCAGTACTTC
CDR3: CSVEIGTGTYEQYF

J: TRBJ2-5
D: .
V: TRBV2
size: .
DNA: TGTGCCAGCAGTGGGAGGGAACTCGGAGAGACCCAGTACTTC
CDR3: CASSGRELGETQYF

J: TRBJ1-1
D: TRBD1
V: TRBV7-9
size: .
DNA: TGTGCCAGCAGCCCAACCGGGACAGGGGGTCTCGGCACTGAAGCTTTCTTT
CDR3: CASSPTGTGGLGTEAFF

J: TRBJ2-1
D: .
V: TRBV11-2
size: .
DNA: TGTGCCAGCAGCTTCGGAGCGGCTGAGCAGTTCTTC
CDR3: CASSFGAAEQFF

J: TRBJ2-7
D: .
V: TRBV5-1
size: .
DNA: TGCGCCAGCAGCTTGGAGGGGACCCAGGGCTACGAGCAGTACTTC
CDR3: CASSLEGTQGYEQYF

J: TRBJ2-3
D: TRBD2
V: TRBV11-3
size: .
DNA: TGTGCCAGCAGCCCCCTGACTAGCGGGAGGTGGACAGATACGCAGTATTTT
CDR3: CASSPLTSGRWTDTQYF

J: TRBJ2-5
D: .
V: TRBV7-2
size: .
DNA: TGTGCCAGCAGCCCGGGGGTGCGCGAGACCCAGTACTTC
CDR3: CASSPGVRETQYF

J: TRBJ2-7
D: TRBD1
V: TRBV28
size: .
DNA: TGTGCCAGCAGTTCCCGGACAGGCGACACCTACGAGCAGTACTTC
CDR3: CASSSRTGDTYEQYF

J: TRBJ2-7
D: .
V: TRBV6-1
size: .
DNA: TGTGCCAGCAGTGCGATTCAGGGCGCAACCTACGAGCAGTACTTC
CDR3: CASSAIQGATYEQYF

J: TRBJ2-7
D: TRBD2
V: TRBV2
size: .
DNA: TGTGCCAGCAGAAAGGTGGGGGGGAGCTACGAGCAGTACTTC
CDR3: CASRKVGGSYEQYF

J: TRBJ2-5
D: .
V: TRBV9
size: few
DNA: TGTGCCAGCAGCCAGGGGACGGACGGGGAGACCCAGTACTTC
CDR3: CASSQGTDGETQYF

J: TRBJ2-1
D: TRBD2
V: TRBV10-2
size: .
DNA: TGCGCCAGCAGCTCCGGGACTAGCGGCTACAATGAGCAGTTCTTC
CDR3: CASSSGTSGYNEQFF

J: TRBJ1-1
D: .
V: TRBV5-8
size: .
DNA: TGTGCCAGCAGCTTGACAAGGAACACTGAAGCTTTCTTT
CDR3: CASSLTRNTEAFF

J: TRBJ2-3
D: .
V: TRBV28
size: medium-sized
DNA: TGTGCCAGCAGCGAAGAGGAGGGAATGGTGATGGCAGATACGCAGTATTTT
CDR3: CASSEEEGMVMADTQYF

J: TRBJ2-7
D: .
V: TRBV11-2
size: .
DNA: TGTGCCAGCAGTTTAGGGTCAGAGAGGGGAGTGGAGCAGTACTTC
CDR3: CASSLGSERGVEQYF

J: TRBJ1-5
D: TRBD1
V: TRBV5-1
size: .
DNA: TGCGCCAGCAGCTTGGGGGGACAGAGCAATCAGCCCCAGCATTTT
CDR3: CASSLGGQSNQPQHF

J: TRBJ2-3
D: TRBD1
V: TRBV5-1
size: .
DNA: TGCGCCAGCAGCATGACAGGGGGCACAGATACGCAGTATTTT
CDR3: CASSMTGGTDTQYF

J: TRBJ2-5
D: .
V: TRBV7-3
size: .
DNA: TGTGCCAGCAGCTTAAAAGGCAGGGAGGCAGAGACCCAGTACTTC
CDR3: CASSLKGREAETQYF

J: TRBJ2-7
D: TRBD1
V: TRBV7-9
size: .
DNA: TGTGCCAGCAGCACCCGGGACAGAAACCTTTACGAGCAGTACTTC
CDR3: CASSTRDRNLYEQYF

J: TRBJ2-7
D: TRBD1
V: TRBV6-5
size: .
DNA: TGTGCCAGCAGTTACTCGATTCAGGGGGCGCAGCAGTACTTC
CDR3: CASSYSIQGAQQYF

J: TRBJ2-1
D: TRBD2
V: TRBV11-2
size: .
DNA: TGTGCCAGCAGTTACGCCGGGACTAGCGGGGGGAGCTCCTACAATGAGCAGTTCTTC
CDR3: CASSYAGTSGGSSYNEQFF

J: TRBJ2-1
D: .
V: TRBV7-2
size: .
DNA: TGTGCCAGCAGCCTCCCTCTGGAGACCTCCTACAATGAGCAGTTCTTC
CDR3: CASSLPLETSYNEQFF

J: TRBJ2-1
D: .
V: TRBV5-4
size: .
DNA: TGTGCCAGCAGCGGGGATGCTAGTCCGTTCAATGAGCAGTTCTTC
CDR3: CASSGDASPFNEQFF

J: TRBJ2-1
D: TRBD1
V: TRBV29-1
size: .
DNA: TGCAGCGTTGAAACGGGGGGACAGGGGGTCTACAATGAGCAGTTCTTC
CDR3: CSVETGGQGVYNEQFF

J: TRBJ2-7
D: .
V: TRBV27
size: .
DNA: TGTGCCAGCAGTCTTCGGGAAGCCTACGAGCAGTACTTC
CDR3: CASSLREAYEQYF